Listed below are T cell receptor beta chains from one sample, sequenced in a study of OX40 agonist ivuxolimab in advanced cancers. Sequencing used immunoSEQ multiplex PCR; TCRdb keeps in-frame clones, though not all of them. The data hold fewer than 85,000 clones, with around 90% observed a single time. This specimen was CD4+ or CD8+ T cells sorted from blood, taken in a trial of the OX40 agonist ivuxolimab. These receptors all come from an adult with an advanced solid tumor such as melanoma, head and neck, liver or kidney cancer. Both conserved end residues are part of each CDR3. The D gene is left open where the match is weak. Not every row has a clone size; where given, it reads once, few, many or a size class.

D gene: TRBD1; V gene: TRBV7-2; J gene: TRBJ1-1; clone size: -; CDR3 DNA: TGTGCCAGCAGCTTAGGGGGGGCAGGGGGCCACACTGAAGCTTTCTTT; CDR3 protein: CASSLGGAGGHTEAFF
D gene: -; V gene: TRBV28; J gene: TRBJ1-2; clone size: -; CDR3 DNA: TGTGCCAGCAGTTTATTGGGGCAGGCCAATAACTATGGCTACACCTTC; CDR3 protein: CASSLLGQANNYGYTF
D gene: -; V gene: TRBV5-1; J gene: TRBJ2-4; clone size: -; CDR3 DNA: TGCGCCAGCAGCTTGGAGGGAGAACCTGGCAAAAACATTCAGTACTTC; CDR3 protein: CASSLEGEPGKNIQYF
D gene: -; V gene: TRBV29-1; J gene: TRBJ1-5; clone size: -; CDR3 DNA: TGCAGCGTTGCCTGGGCTGATCAGCCCCAGCATTTT; CDR3 protein: CSVAWADQPQHF
D gene: -; V gene: TRBV9; J gene: TRBJ2-3; clone size: once; CDR3 DNA: TGTGCCAGCAGCGGGGGACCCATGTCCACAGATACGCAGTATTTT; CDR3 protein: CASSGGPMSTDTQYF
D gene: -; V gene: TRBV7-2; J gene: TRBJ2-1; clone size: -; CDR3 DNA: TGTGCCAGCAGAACCGGGACGACTACGGTCCATGAGCAGTTCTTC; CDR3 protein: CASRTGTTTVHEQFF
D gene: -; V gene: TRBV7-2; J gene: TRBJ2-3; clone size: -; CDR3 DNA: TGTGCCAGCAGAACATCCCCGGGTACAGATACGCAGTATTTT; CDR3 protein: CASRTSPGTDTQYF
D gene: -; V gene: TRBV28; J gene: TRBJ2-3; clone size: -; CDR3 DNA: TGTGCCAGCATAGGAGGTTCTGGGAGCCTCCCGGGTAGGCAGTATTTT; CDR3 protein: CASIGGSGSLPGRQYF
D gene: -; V gene: TRBV10-1; J gene: TRBJ2-3; clone size: -; CDR3 DNA: TGCGCCAGCAGTAAGATTGACACAGATACGCAGTATTTT; CDR3 protein: CASSKIDTDTQYF
D gene: TRBD1; V gene: TRBV6-1; J gene: TRBJ1-1; clone size: -; CDR3 DNA: TGTGCCACCGATCGACAGGGGGCGACCACTGAAGCTTTCTTT; CDR3 protein: CATDRQGATTEAFF
D gene: -; V gene: TRBV2; J gene: TRBJ1-5; clone size: -; CDR3 DNA: TGTGCCAGCAGTCTAGCAGGGTTGACCAATCAGCCCCAGCATTTT; CDR3 protein: CASSLAGLTNQPQHF
D gene: TRBD1; V gene: TRBV5-1; J gene: TRBJ2-3; clone size: -; CDR3 DNA: TGCGCCAGCAGCACTACCGCCACAGGGGAAGATACGCAGTATTTT; CDR3 protein: CASSTTATGEDTQYF
D gene: -; V gene: TRBV18; J gene: TRBJ2-3; clone size: -; CDR3 DNA: TGTGCCAGCTCACTACGACTAGTCCCAGATACGCAGTATTTT; CDR3 protein: CASSLRLVPDTQYF
D gene: TRBD1; V gene: TRBV11-2; J gene: TRBJ2-2; clone size: -; CDR3 DNA: TGTGCCAGCAGCTCGGGACAGACTAACACCGGGGAGCTGTTTTTT; CDR3 protein: CASSSGQTNTGELFF
D gene: -; V gene: TRBV9; J gene: TRBJ1-1; clone size: -; CDR3 DNA: TGTGCCAGCAGCGTAAACGGGCAGAACACTGAAGCTTTCTTT; CDR3 protein: CASSVNGQNTEAFF
D gene: TRBD1; V gene: TRBV5-1; J gene: TRBJ1-1; clone size: -; CDR3 DNA: TGCGCCAGCAGCTCGGACAGGAGATACACTGAAGCTTTCTTT; CDR3 protein: CASSSDRRYTEAFF
D gene: TRBD2; V gene: TRBV5-1; J gene: TRBJ2-5; clone size: -; CDR3 DNA: TGCGCCAGCAGCTTGGGTTCTAGCGGGAGTGAGACCCAGTACTTC; CDR3 protein: CASSLGSSGSETQYF
D gene: -; V gene: TRBV5-4; J gene: TRBJ1-4; clone size: -; CDR3 DNA: TGTGCCAGCAGCTTGGCCGCGTCTGACAGCCACCCGACTAATGAAAAACTGTTTTTT; CDR3 protein: CASSLAASDSHPTNEKLFF
D gene: -; V gene: TRBV5-5; J gene: TRBJ1-6; clone size: -; CDR3 DNA: TGTGCCAGCAGCTTTGGAGTTGGAAATTCACCCCTCCACTTT; CDR3 protein: CASSFGVGNSPLHF
D gene: -; V gene: TRBV2; J gene: TRBJ1-6; clone size: -; CDR3 DNA: TGTGCCAGCAGAGGGACGGACAGCTCCTATAATTCACCCCTCCACTTT; CDR3 protein: CASRGTDSSYNSPLHF
D gene: -; V gene: TRBV7-2; J gene: TRBJ1-2; clone size: -; CDR3 DNA: TGTGCCAGCAGCTCACCAACAGGATTCTATGGCTACACCTTC; CDR3 protein: CASSSPTGFYGYTF
D gene: -; V gene: TRBV28; J gene: TRBJ2-1; clone size: -; CDR3 DNA: TGTGCCAGCAGTTTTTCCAGAAAACCTTACAATGAGCAGTTCTTC; CDR3 protein: CASSFSRKPYNEQFF
D gene: -; V gene: TRBV11-2; J gene: TRBJ2-1; clone size: -; CDR3 DNA: TGTGCCAGCAGCTTAGATCGGGATGAGCAGTTCTTC; CDR3 protein: CASSLDRDEQFF
D gene: -; V gene: TRBV9; J gene: TRBJ1-4; clone size: once; CDR3 DNA: TGTGCCAGCAGCGTCTCAGGGACAACTAATGAAAAACTGTTTTTT; CDR3 protein: CASSVSGTTNEKLFF
D gene: -; V gene: TRBV19; J gene: TRBJ1-2; clone size: -; CDR3 DNA: TGTGCCAGTAGTAATTGGGGGTCTAACTATGGCTACACCTTC; CDR3 protein: CASSNWGSNYGYTF
D gene: -; V gene: TRBV29-1; J gene: TRBJ2-7; clone size: -; CDR3 DNA: TGCAGCGTTGATTTGGGCTACGAGCAGTACTTC; CDR3 protein: CSVDLGYEQYF
D gene: -; V gene: TRBV28; J gene: TRBJ2-1; clone size: -; CDR3 DNA: TGTGCCAGCAGTTTACGGAGTGTCCATGAGCAGTTCTTC; CDR3 protein: CASSLRSVHEQFF
D gene: -; V gene: TRBV9; J gene: TRBJ2-2; clone size: -; CDR3 DNA: TGTGCCAGCAGCGTAGCTGGGCCAGCGGGGAACACCGGGGAGCTGTTTTTT; CDR3 protein: CASSVAGPAGNTGELFF
D gene: -; V gene: TRBV19; J gene: TRBJ1-5; clone size: -; CDR3 DNA: TGTGCCAGTAGGATACAGGGAGATCGCAATCAGCCCCAGCATTTT; CDR3 protein: CASRIQGDRNQPQHF
D gene: -; V gene: TRBV5-1; J gene: TRBJ2-7; clone size: -; CDR3 DNA: TGCGCCAGCAGCGACACCACAGGGTTCAACGAGCAGTACTTC; CDR3 protein: CASSDTTGFNEQYF
D gene: -; V gene: TRBV7-2; J gene: TRBJ2-5; clone size: -; CDR3 DNA: TGTGCCAGCAGCCCACTCCCAGGAGGCCAAGAGACCCAGTACTTC; CDR3 protein: CASSPLPGGQETQYF
D gene: -; V gene: TRBV28; J gene: TRBJ2-7; clone size: once; CDR3 DNA: TGTGCCAGCACTGCGGGGCATTTCGGCGAGCAGTACTTC; CDR3 protein: CASTAGHFGEQYF
D gene: -; V gene: TRBV5-1; J gene: TRBJ2-2; clone size: -; CDR3 DNA: TGCGCCAGCAGCCCGGACAGAGCCACCGGGGAGCTGTTTTTT; CDR3 protein: CASSPDRATGELFF
D gene: -; V gene: TRBV28; J gene: TRBJ1-4; clone size: -; CDR3 DNA: TGTGCCAGTCTCAGGGGCGCGGGTGAAAAACTGTTTTTT; CDR3 protein: CASLRGAGEKLFF
D gene: TRBD1; V gene: TRBV11-3; J gene: TRBJ2-2; clone size: -; CDR3 DNA: TGTGCCAGCAGCCGGGGACAGGCTAACACCGGGGAGCTGTTTTTT; CDR3 protein: CASSRGQANTGELFF
D gene: -; V gene: TRBV10-3; J gene: TRBJ1-6; clone size: -; CDR3 DNA: TGTGCCATCACACACGACGCGGTCTCACCCCTCCACTTT; CDR3 protein: CAITHDAVSPLHF
D gene: -; V gene: TRBV7-9; J gene: TRBJ1-2; clone size: -; CDR3 DNA: TGTGCCAGCAGCCCCCGCGCAGGGCGGGACTATGGCTACACCTTC; CDR3 protein: CASSPRAGRDYGYTF
D gene: TRBD1; V gene: TRBV28; J gene: TRBJ1-4; clone size: -; CDR3 DNA: TGTGCCAGCAGTTTCCTAGACAGGGAAACTAATGAAAAACTGTTTTTT; CDR3 protein: CASSFLDRETNEKLFF
D gene: TRBD1; V gene: TRBV27; J gene: TRBJ1-4; clone size: -; CDR3 DNA: TGTGCCAGCAGACTAACTTGGGAGGGGGCCTATGAAAAACTGTTTTTT; CDR3 protein: CASRLTWEGAYEKLFF
D gene: TRBD1; V gene: TRBV30; J gene: TRBJ2-7; clone size: -; CDR3 DNA: TGTGCCTGGAGTGAGGACGTACAGGGGGGATTTTGGGAGCAGTACTTC; CDR3 protein: CAWSEDVQGGFWEQYF
D gene: TRBD1; V gene: TRBV9; J gene: TRBJ1-2; clone size: -; CDR3 DNA: TGTGCCAGCAGCGTAGCTACCGGGACAGGGCTATATTCTAACTATGGCTACACCTTC; CDR3 protein: CASSVATGTGLYSNYGYTF
D gene: TRBD2; V gene: TRBV25-1; J gene: TRBJ2-7; clone size: -; CDR3 DNA: TGTGCCAGCAGTGAAACTAGCGGGCGCTACGAGCAGTACTTC; CDR3 protein: CASSETSGRYEQYF
D gene: -; V gene: TRBV21-1; J gene: TRBJ2-7; clone size: -; CDR3 DNA: TGTGCCAGCAGCAAAGATGCGGGGTATGAGCAGTACTTC; CDR3 protein: CASSKDAGYEQYF
D gene: -; V gene: TRBV10-3; J gene: TRBJ2-7; clone size: -; CDR3 DNA: TGTGCCATCGGGGCACAGTCGGAAGTCTACGAGCAGTACTTC; CDR3 protein: CAIGAQSEVYEQYF
D gene: -; V gene: TRBV9; J gene: TRBJ2-3; clone size: -; CDR3 DNA: TGTGCCAGCAGCACCCGCCGGACTAGCACAGATACGCAGTATTTT; CDR3 protein: CASSTRRTSTDTQYF
D gene: TRBD2; V gene: TRBV2; J gene: TRBJ2-7; clone size: -; CDR3 DNA: TGTGCCAGCAGTGAAGATTATCCCACTAGCGGCACGCCCTACGAGCAGTACTTC; CDR3 protein: CASSEDYPTSGTPYEQYF
D gene: -; V gene: TRBV7-3; J gene: TRBJ2-7; clone size: -; CDR3 DNA: TGTGCCAGCAGCCCCCGGGACGAGGGAGAGCAGTACTTC; CDR3 protein: CASSPRDEGEQYF
D gene: -; V gene: TRBV20-1; J gene: TRBJ1-1; clone size: few; CDR3 DNA: TGCAGTGCTAGAGTTAGAGGGGAAGCTTTCTTT; CDR3 protein: CSARVRGEAFF
D gene: -; V gene: TRBV9; J gene: TRBJ2-1; clone size: -; CDR3 DNA: TGTGCCAGCAGCCAAACCAAGGGGGACTGGGGCAGGAATGAGCAGTTCTTC; CDR3 protein: CASSQTKGDWGRNEQFF
D gene: TRBD2; V gene: TRBV7-6; J gene: TRBJ2-1; clone size: -; CDR3 DNA: TGTGCCAGCAGCTCGACTAGCATCAATGAGCAGTTCTTC; CDR3 protein: CASSSTSINEQFF